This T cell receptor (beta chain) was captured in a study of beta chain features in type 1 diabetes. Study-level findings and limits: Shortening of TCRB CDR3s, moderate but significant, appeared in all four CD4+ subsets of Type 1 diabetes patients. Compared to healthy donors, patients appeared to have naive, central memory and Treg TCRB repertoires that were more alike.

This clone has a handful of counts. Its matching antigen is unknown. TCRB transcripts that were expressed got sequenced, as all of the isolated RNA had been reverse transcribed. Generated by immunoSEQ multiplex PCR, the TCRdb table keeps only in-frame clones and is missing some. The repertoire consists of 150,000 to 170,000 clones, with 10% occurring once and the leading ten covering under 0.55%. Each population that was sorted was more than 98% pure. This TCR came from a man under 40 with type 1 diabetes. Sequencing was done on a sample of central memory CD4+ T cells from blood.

The CDR3 coding sequence is TGCGCCAGCAGCTTGGGAGTGCGATCCGGGGCCAACGTCCTGACTTTC. Translating gives CASSLGVRSGANVLTF. This chain connects TRBV5-1 to TRBJ2-6; D not certain. Germline V gives CDR1 SGHRS, CDR2 YFSETQ. V was clipped by 0 bases and J by 4 bases, with 11 bases between them. The CDR3 covers 16 residues.